Below are 18 T cell receptor beta chains sequenced from a single sample in a study of cytomegalovirus exposure and HLA in healthy donors. Use of 60 Vbeta and 13 Jbeta primers characterized the PCR. Produced via immunoSEQ multiplex PCR; TCRdb's table is partial and in-frame only. The sample carries 150,000 to 200,000 clones, about 80% recorded once. Source material: PBMCs. Every receptor here comes from a man aged 45-65 years in good health and CMV-seropositive.

This clone was observed once. V and J are TRBV28 and TRBJ1-6; D possibly corresponds to TRBD1 (5 bases). CDR3 length: 14 residues. V was clipped by 7 bases and J by 6 bases, with 13 bases between them. CDR1 and CDR2 from the germline V gene are MDHEN and SYDVKM. This CDR3 is CASTTGTLNSPLHF. The CDR3 DNA reads TGTGCCAGCACCACCGGGACTCTTAATTCACCCCTCCACTTT.

The chain is built from TRBV10-2 and TRBJ1-1; 7 nucleotides line up with TRBD1. CDR1 is WSHSY, CDR2 SAAADI, per germline. This CDR3 is 13 amino acids long. Trimming at V came to 3 bases and at J to 8 bases, leaving 6 bases not matched to a gene. The CDR3 DNA is TGCGCCAGCAGTGATAGGGGGCGTCGAGAAGCTTTCTTT. Protein: CASSDRGRREAFF.

This rearrangement joins TRBV4-1 to TRBJ1-2; a possible D gene is TRBD1 (5 bases). Germline V gene sequence: CDR1 MGHRA, CDR2 YSYEKL. The CDR3 is 14 amino acids. Trimming removed 0 bases at V and 9 bases at J, with 14 bases between. The CDR3 spells CASSQDLAGWSYTF. The CDR3 nucleotides read TGCGCCAGCAGCCAAGATCTCGCAGGGTGGAGCTACACCTTC.

This clone occurred a few times. The rearrangement joins TRBV27 to TRBJ1-5; 10 bases are shared with TRBD1. The V and J ends lost 2 bases and 6 bases, in that order; junction bases with no gene match: 4. There are 15 residues in the CDR3. Germline CDR1 and CDR2: MNHEY and SMNVEV (reference sequence). The CDR3 spells CASSLAGQGGQPQHF. CDR3 coding DNA: TGTGCCAGCAGTTTAGCCGGACAGGGGGGTCAGCCCCAGCATTTT.

This clone was recorded once. The CDR3, as DNA: TGTGCCAGCAGTTACGCGGGTCCCTACGAGCAGTACTTC. It encodes CASSYAGPYEQYF. The chain combines TRBV6-6 with TRBJ2-5; a possible D gene is TRBD2 (5 bases). The J call may be incorrect, as the DNA end agrees better with TRBJ2-7. CDR1 MNHNY and CDR2 SVGAGI come from the germline V gene (reference sequence). The CDR3 is made up of 13 amino acids.

This clone was detected only a few times. The genes are TRBV11-2 and TRBJ1-2; D may be TRBD1 (6 bases). Germline lookup yields CDR1 SGHAT and CDR2 FQNNGV. This CDR3 has 15 amino acids. V dropped 5 bases and J dropped 2 bases, with 15 bases sitting between them. Here the CDR3 reads CASSDNPTGNYGYTF. CDR3 sequence (DNA): TGTGCCAGCAGCGACAATCCTACAGGGAACTATGGCTACACCTTC.

The chain combines TRBV25-1 with TRBJ1-6; the D is unclear. The V gene lost 6 bases and the J gene lost 3 bases, with 12 bases spanning the gap. The CDR3 is 15 residues long. The germline gives CDR1 MGHDK, CDR2 SYGVNS. This chain's CDR3 is CASRDTRDYNSPLHF. As DNA, the CDR3 is TGTGCCAGCAGGGATACACGGGACTATAATTCACCCCTCCACTTT.

The rearrangement links TRBV5-1 to TRBJ2-1, with 7 bases lining up with TRBD2. Germline CDR1 reads SGHRS; CDR2 reads YFSETQ. The CDR3 extends over 16 amino acids. Trimming removed 3 bases from V and 4 bases from J; junction bases left unmatched: 10. The CDR3 region has the DNA TGCGCCAGCAGCTCTCAGGTCGGGGGGACTTACAATGAGCAGTTCTTC. This sequence encodes CASSSQVGGTYNEQFF.

The chain uses TRBV6-6 and TRBJ1-4; 7 bases are a match to TRBD1. This CDR3 spans 16 amino acids. V shed 0 bases and J 7 bases; nucleotides not matched to a gene: 8. Germline assignment: CDR1 MNHNY and CDR2 SVGAGI (reference sequence). The CDR3 DNA sequence: TGTGCCAGCAGTTACTCTACAGGGGCAGAGGGTGAAAAACTGTTTTTT. This sequence encodes CASSYSTGAEGEKLFF.

The sample holds a few counts of this clone. This chain links TRBV6-5 with TRBJ2-1; a possible D gene is TRBD2 (5 bases). V lost 2 bases to trimming and J lost 10 bases, with 15 bases between them. There are 14 residues in the CDR3. Germline V lookup: CDR1 MNHEY, CDR2 SVGAGI. CDR3 in amino acids: CASSYDASGGEQFF. The CDR3 DNA reads TGTGCCAGCAGTTACGACGCCTCCGGCGGGGAGCAGTTCTTC.

This clone has a single count. The chain recombines TRBV2 with TRBJ2-2, with 10 bases aligning to TRBD1. The CDR3 runs 16 residues. The V and J ends lost 4 bases and 5 bases, in that order; junction bases with no gene match: 7. Per the germline V gene, CDR1 is SNHLY and CDR2 is FYNNEI. CDR3 sequence reads: CASSVAGTGVTGELFF. The CDR3 region has the DNA TGTGCCAGCAGTGTCGCCGGGACAGGGGTGACCGGGGAGCTGTTTTTT. Full variable domain (rest looked up from reference TRBV2 and TRBJ2-2): EPEVTQTPSHQVTQMGQEVILRCVPISNHLYFYWYRQILGQKVEFLVSFYNNEISEKSEIFDDQFSVERPDGSNFTLKIRSTKLEDSAMYFCASSVAGTGVTGELFFGEGSRLTVL.

The V gene is TRBV4-3, the J gene TRBJ2-7; 10 bases align to TRBD2. Germline trimming cut 0 bases from V and 7 bases from J; bases unmatched to any gene: 6. The CDR3 extends over 15 amino acids. Per germline, CDR1 LGHNA and CDR2 YSLEER. The CDR3 sequence is CASSQDPSGGFEQYF. The DNA of the CDR3 is TGCGCCAGCAGCCAAGATCCTAGCGGGGGATTTGAGCAGTACTTC.

This chain joins TRBV6-5 and TRBJ1-1; maybe TRBD1 (5 bases). Trimming took off 2 bases at V and 11 bases at J, with 18 bases between the two ends. The CDR3 has 14 amino acids. CDR1 and CDR2 from the germline V gene are MNHEY and SVGAGI. The CDR3 sequence: CASSYRVKGQAAFF. CDR3 in DNA: TGTGCCAGCAGTTACAGGGTGAAGGGGCAGGCTGCTTTCTTT.

Only a few counts were recorded for this clone. The V call is TRBV9, the J call TRBJ1-2; no firm D call. V gave up 0 bases and J gave up 6 bases, with 33 bases separating them. The germline CDR1 and CDR2 sequences are SGDLS and YYNGEE. The CDR3 is 21 residues long. The CDR3 sequence is CASSVAYGVVGEARVRDGYTF. In DNA form, the CDR3 reads TGTGCCAGCAGCGTAGCCTATGGAGTGGTCGGGGAGGCCCGAGTAAGAGATGGCTACACCTTC.

The J gene is TRBJ2-1, the V gene TRBV29-1, with D uncertain. CDR1 and CDR2 from the germline V gene are SQVTM and ANQGSEA. The CDR3 has 12 amino acids. Between the trimmed V and J ends, which lost 8 bases and 5 bases, there was a span of 13 bases. The CDR3 protein is CSFRRNDNEQFF. The CDR3 DNA follows: TGCAGCTTTCGGCGGAATGACAATGAGCAGTTCTTC.

The chain couples TRBV9 to TRBJ2-1; maybe TRBD1 (6 bases). The CDR3 consists of 13 residues. Trimming took 1 base from V and 7 from J, leaving 9 bases between them. Per germline, CDR1 SGDLS and CDR2 YYNGEE. The CDR3 nucleotides read TGTGCCAGCAGCGTACAGGGGAATAATGAGCAGTTCTTC. It specifies CASSVQGNNEQFF.

The chain carries TRBV19 and TRBJ1-3, with a possible D match to TRBD1 (6 bases). Germline CDR1 and CDR2: LNHDA and SQIVND (reference sequence). The CDR3 runs 14 residues. V lost 6 bases and J lost 2, with 11 bases in between. The CDR3 protein is CASRQGYAGNTIYF. CDR3 bases: TGTGCCAGTAGACAGGGTTATGCTGGAAACACCATATATTTT.

This chain links TRBV28 with TRBJ1-2; no clear D gene. The V gene's germline CDR1 is MDHEN and CDR2 SYDVKM. CDR3 length: 13 amino acids. The germline V and J ends were trimmed by 8 bases and 2 bases, with 12 bases remaining between them. The CDR3 reads CASRIGINYGYTF. CDR3 DNA: TGTGCCAGCCGGATCGGGATAAACTATGGCTACACCTTC.